The 5 T cell receptor beta chains listed next were all sequenced from one sample in a study of T cells in Graves' hyperthyroidism and ophthalmopathy. RNA transcripts were the template for amplifying TCR beta CDR3 regions. Initially, a first-round RT-PCR of the TCR CDR3 employed the HTBI primer set. TCRdb independently ran MiXCR on the multiplex PCR reads; one entry per CDR3 protein. This table has about 300,000 distinct CDR3 sequences, roughly 19% appearing once. The sequenced material came from blood. The receptors shown here come from a man in his fifties with Graves' ophthalmopathy.

Only a few counts were recorded for this clonotype. V gene TRBV9 combines with J gene TRBJ2-7; 10 nucleotides line up with TRBD1. The trim removed 10 bases at V and 2 bases at J, leaving 3 bases unmatched. This CDR3 is built from 12 residues. Germline V gene data show CDR1 as SGDLS and CDR2 as YYNGEE. The CDR3 DNA sequence: TGTGCCTGGGACAGGGGCCCCTACGAGCAGTACTTC. It translates to CAWDRGPYEQYF. Full variable domain (remainder filled in from reference TRBV9 and TRBJ2-7): DSGVTQTPKHLITATGQRVTLRCSPRSGDLSVYWYQQSLDQGLQFLIQYYNGEERAKGNILERFSAQQFPDLHSELNLSSLELGDSALYFCAWDRGPYEQYFGPGTRLTVT.

This clonotype turned up a few times. The genes are TRBV20-1 and TRBJ2-7; the match to TRBD2 covers 7 bases. The CDR3 extends over 13 amino acids. Germline lookup yields CDR1 DFQATT and CDR2 SNEGSKA (reference sequence). DNA for the CDR3: TGCAGGGCGGGGGTGACCAGCTCCTACGAGCAGTACTTC. Translation gives CRAGVTSSYEQYF.

The chain recombines TRBV6-1 with TRBJ1-3, with D perhaps TRBD1 (5 bases). Trimming took 7 bases from V and 0 from J, leaving 13 bases between them. Germline CDR1 is MNHNS and CDR2 is SASEGT. This CDR3 is 15 amino acids long. The CDR3 sequence is CASTRGDSSGNTIYF. CDR3 coding DNA: TGTGCCAGCACCCGAGGCGACAGCTCTGGAAACACCATATATTTT.

This clonotype was counted many times. Its ends do not fully match the called genes, so a read error is possible. This sequence joins TRBV5-1 and TRBJ2-7; 8 nucleotides align to TRBD2. CDR1 is SGHRS, CDR2 YFSETQ, per germline. CDR3 length equals 15 residues. This chain's CDR3 is CASSLDGTSSYEQYF. The CDR3 DNA reads TGTGCCAGCAGCTTAGATGGGACTAGCTCCTACGAGCAGTACTTC.

This clonotype showed up many times. The V gene is TRBV7-2, the J gene TRBJ2-7, with 9 nucleotides matching TRBD2. The CDR3 is 16 residues long. Germline loops: CDR1 SGHTA, CDR2 FQGNSA. With V trimmed by 1 base and J by 4 bases, 8 bases remained unmatched. The DNA of the CDR3 is TGTGCCAGCAGCTTAGTCCGCGGTAGCGGGGGATACGAGCAGTACTTC. Translated, it gives CASSLVRGSGGYEQYF.